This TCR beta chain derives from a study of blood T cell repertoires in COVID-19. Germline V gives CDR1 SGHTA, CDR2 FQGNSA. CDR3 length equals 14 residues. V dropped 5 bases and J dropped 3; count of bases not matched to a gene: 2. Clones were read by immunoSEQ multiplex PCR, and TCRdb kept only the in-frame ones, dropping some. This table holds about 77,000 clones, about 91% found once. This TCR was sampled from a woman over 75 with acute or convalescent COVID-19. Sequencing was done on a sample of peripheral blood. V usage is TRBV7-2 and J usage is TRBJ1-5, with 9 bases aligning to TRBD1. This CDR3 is CASSRTGVNQPQHF. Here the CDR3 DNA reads TGTGCCAGCAGCCGGACAGGGGTCAATCAGCCCCAGCATTTT.